The clone carrying this T cell receptor beta chain was counted ten times or more. The target antigen is unknown. This sample is part of a study of T cells after yellow fever vaccination. The wider study: Where fractions had low cell numbers, libraries were prepared from them with the SMART-Seq v4 Ultra Low Input RNA kit. Study-level points and caveats: Subsequent to the booster, the majority of primary-vaccination clones reappeared (around 97% CD4, approximately 85% CD8).

Using its own MiXCR run on the 5' RACE reads, TCRdb lists one record per CDR3 protein. The profile shows approximately 550,000 distinct CDR3 sequences, roughly 21% of them singletons. CDR1 and CDR2 from the germline V gene are SGHTA and FQGNSA. The CDR3 length is 13 residues. After removal of 4 bases from V and 9 bases from J, the junction contained 3 bases not matched to a gene. This receptor was identified in a man between 25 and 39 years old who received the YFV17D yellow fever vaccine. This chain uses TRBV7-2 with TRBJ2-7, with 13 nucleotides matching TRBD2. The sample in question was PBMCs, obtained 15 days after the yellow fever booster vaccination. The CDR3 nucleotides are TGTGCCAGCAGCTCGGGACTAGCGGGACGGCAGTACTTC. Amino acids: CASSSGLAGRQYF. Using reference TRBV7-2 and TRBJ2-7 for the parts outside the CDR3, the full variable domain is GAGVSQSPSNKVTEKGKDVELRCDPISGHTALYWYRQSLGQGLEFLIYFQGNSAPDKSGLPSDRFSAERTGGSVSTLTIQRTQQEDSAVYLCASSSGLAGRQYFGPGTRLTVT.